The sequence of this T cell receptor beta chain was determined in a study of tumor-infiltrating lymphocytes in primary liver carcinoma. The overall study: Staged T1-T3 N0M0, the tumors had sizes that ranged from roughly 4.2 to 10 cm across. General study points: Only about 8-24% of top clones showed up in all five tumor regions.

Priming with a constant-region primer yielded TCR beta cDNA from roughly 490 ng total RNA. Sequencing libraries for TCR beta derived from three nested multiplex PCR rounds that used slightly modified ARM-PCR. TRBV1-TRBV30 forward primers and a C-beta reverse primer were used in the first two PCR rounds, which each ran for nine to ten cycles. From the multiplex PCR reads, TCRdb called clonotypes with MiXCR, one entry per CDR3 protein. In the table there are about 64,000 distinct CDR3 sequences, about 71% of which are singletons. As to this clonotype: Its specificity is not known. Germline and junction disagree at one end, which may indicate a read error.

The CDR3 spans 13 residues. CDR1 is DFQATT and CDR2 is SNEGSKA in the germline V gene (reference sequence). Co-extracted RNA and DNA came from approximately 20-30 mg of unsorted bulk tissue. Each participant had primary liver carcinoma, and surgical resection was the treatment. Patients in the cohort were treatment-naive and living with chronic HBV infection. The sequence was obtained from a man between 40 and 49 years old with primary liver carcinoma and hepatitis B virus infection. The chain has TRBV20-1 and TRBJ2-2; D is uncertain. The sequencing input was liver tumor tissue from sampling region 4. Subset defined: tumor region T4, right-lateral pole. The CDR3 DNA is TGCAGTGTTAGAGATCGTCTCAGTGTGGAGCTGTTTTTT. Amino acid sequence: CSVRDRLSVELFF.